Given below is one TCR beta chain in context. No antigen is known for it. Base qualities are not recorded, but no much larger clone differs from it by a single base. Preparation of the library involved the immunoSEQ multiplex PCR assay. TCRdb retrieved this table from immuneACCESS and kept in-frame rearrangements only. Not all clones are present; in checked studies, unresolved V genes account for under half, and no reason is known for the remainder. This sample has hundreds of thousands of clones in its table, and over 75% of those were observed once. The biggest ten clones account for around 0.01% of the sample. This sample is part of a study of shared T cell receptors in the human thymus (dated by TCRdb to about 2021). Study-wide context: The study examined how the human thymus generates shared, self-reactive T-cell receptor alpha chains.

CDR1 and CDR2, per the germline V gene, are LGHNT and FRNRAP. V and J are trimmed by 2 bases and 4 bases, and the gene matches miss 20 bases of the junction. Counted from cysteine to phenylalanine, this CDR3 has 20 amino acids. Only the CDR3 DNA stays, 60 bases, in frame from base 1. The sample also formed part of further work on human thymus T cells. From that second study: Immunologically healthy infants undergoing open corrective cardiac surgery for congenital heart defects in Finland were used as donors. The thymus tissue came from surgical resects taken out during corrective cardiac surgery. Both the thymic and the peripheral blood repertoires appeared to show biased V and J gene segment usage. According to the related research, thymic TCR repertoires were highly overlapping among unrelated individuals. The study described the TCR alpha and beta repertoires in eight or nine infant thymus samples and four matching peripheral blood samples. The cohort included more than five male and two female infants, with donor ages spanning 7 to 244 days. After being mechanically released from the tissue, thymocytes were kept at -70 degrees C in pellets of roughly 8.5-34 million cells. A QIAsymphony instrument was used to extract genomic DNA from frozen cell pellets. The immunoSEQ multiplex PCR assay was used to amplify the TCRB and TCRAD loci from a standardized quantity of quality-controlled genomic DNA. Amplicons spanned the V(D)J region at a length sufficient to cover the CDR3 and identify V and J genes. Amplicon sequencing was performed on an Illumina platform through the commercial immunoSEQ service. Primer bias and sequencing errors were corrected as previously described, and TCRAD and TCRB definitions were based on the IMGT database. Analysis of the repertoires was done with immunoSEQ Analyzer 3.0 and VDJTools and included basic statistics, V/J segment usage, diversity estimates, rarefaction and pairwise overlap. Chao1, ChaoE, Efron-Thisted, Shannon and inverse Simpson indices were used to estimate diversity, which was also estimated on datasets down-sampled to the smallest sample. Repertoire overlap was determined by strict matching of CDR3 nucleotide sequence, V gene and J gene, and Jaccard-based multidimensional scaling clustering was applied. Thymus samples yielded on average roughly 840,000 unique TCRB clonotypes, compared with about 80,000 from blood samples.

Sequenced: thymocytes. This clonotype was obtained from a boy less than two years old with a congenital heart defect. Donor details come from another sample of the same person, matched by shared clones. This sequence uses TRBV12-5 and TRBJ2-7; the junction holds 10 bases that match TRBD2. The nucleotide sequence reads TGTGCTAGTGGTTTGCCTTCTAGGGCTAGCGGGAGTAGGAGTGTTTACGAGCAGTACTTC. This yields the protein CASGLPSRASGSRSVYEQYF.